These 23 T cell receptor beta chains share one sample of origin, sequenced in a study of CDR3 diversity in severe acne. Each CDR3 protein gets one entry after TCRdb re-called the PCR reads with MiXCR. The sample gives roughly 100,000 distinct CDR3 sequences, around 53% of which show up once; 12% is in the top ten. The sample consisted of blood. These receptor sequences come from a male donor with acne.

Here the CDR3 DNA reads TGTGCCAGCAGCCTTCGAGATGGGACCCAGTACTTC. Its protein product is CASSLRDGTQYF. The chain is built from TRBV7-8 and TRBJ2-5; D remains unclear. Looked up from germline, CDR1 is SGHVS and CDR2 is FQNEAQ. The CDR3 sequence is 12 residues long. The germline V and J ends were trimmed by 5 bases and 7 bases, with 11 bases remaining between them.

Ten or more counts support this clonotype. This sequence joins TRBV14 and TRBJ1-6; D unresolved. Deletions cut 3 bases from V and 7 bases from J, with 10 bases between. This CDR3 region has 14 residues. CDR1 and CDR2 (germline): SGHDN, FVKESK. In nucleotides, the CDR3 is TGTGCCAGCAGCCAGGGCGTGACGAATTCACCCCTCCACTTT. Residues: CASSQGVTNSPLHF.

The CDR3 is CASSTSGTSGSVPYEQYF. The CDR3 DNA follows: TGTGCCAGTAGTACCTCGGGTACTAGCGGGAGCGTCCCCTACGAGCAGTACTTC. The V gene is TRBV19, the J gene TRBJ2-7, with 11 positions matching TRBD2. From germline, CDR1 is LNHDA and CDR2 SQIVND (reference sequence). The V gene end was trimmed by 4 bases and the J gene end by 2 bases; junction bases not matched to a gene: 13. This CDR3 has 18 amino acids.

The table lists this clonotype with many counts. The chain links TRBV25-1 to TRBJ2-7, with D unclear. Trimming cost V 4 bases and J 2 bases, with 18 bases left between them. The CDR3 spans 16 residues. CDR1 is MGHDK, CDR2 SYGVNS, per germline. CDR3 sequence reads: CASSGPLTELAYEQYF. In nucleotides, the CDR3 is TGTGCCAGCAGTGGACCGTTGACGGAGCTCGCCTACGAGCAGTACTTC.

CDR3: CASGGSPLHF. The CDR3 DNA sequence: TGTGCCAGTGGGGGTTCACCCCTCCACTTT. The chain uses TRBV2 and TRBJ1-6; D might be TRBD1 (5 bases). There are 10 residues in the CDR3. Trimming pared 9 bases from V and 9 bases from J, leaving 6 bases between. Germline CDR1 reads SNHLY; CDR2 reads FYNNEI.

This chain connects TRBV2 to TRBJ2-7; D is perhaps TRBD2 (6 bases). Per germline, CDR1 SNHLY and CDR2 FYNNEI. With 2 bases removed from V and 4 bases from J, the gap between germline ends came to 15 bases. The CDR3 consists of 15 residues. This CDR3 reads CASSEYGRESYEQYF. The CDR3 DNA is TGTGCCAGCAGTGAATATGGGCGGGAATCGTACGAGCAGTACTTC. Using reference TRBV2 and TRBJ2-7 for the parts outside the CDR3, the full variable domain is EPEVTQTPSHQVTQMGQEVILRCVPISNHLYFYWYRQILGQKVEFLVSFYNNEISEKSEIFDDQFSVERPDGSNFTLKIRSTKLEDSAMYFCASSEYGRESYEQYFGPGTRLTVT.

Comment on this clonotype: Since the CDR3 does not end with the conserved phenylalanine or tryptophan, this likely comes from a read error. It is unclear where the CDR3 begins or ends on the DNA, so no DNA is shown, and the CDR3 is as TCRdb lists it. This chain uses TRBV6-5 with TRBJ1-3; the table's D gene call, TRBD1, was not cross checked with the DNA. The germline V gene encodes CDR1 MNHEY and CDR2 SVGAGI. The CDR3 region is 9 residues in length, termini included. This CDR3 reads CASRSRGPV.

This rearrangement joins TRBV27 to TRBJ1-4; 9 bases are shared with TRBD1. V lost 5 bases and J lost 6; bases outside the gene matches: 7. CDR3 length: 15 amino acids. Germline CDR1 and CDR2: MNHEY and SMNVEV (reference sequence). The CDR3 DNA sequence: TGTGCCAGCAGTCTGACTTGGACAGGGGATGAAAAACTGTTTTTT. The encoded protein is CASSLTWTGDEKLFF.

This clonotype was detected many times. The CDR3 region is CASSLDRGGDEKLFF. As DNA, the CDR3 is TGTGCCAGCAGCCTGGACAGGGGTGGGGATGAAAAACTGTTTTTT. The chain has TRBV7-8 and TRBJ1-4; 9 nucleotides match TRBD1. The V and J ends lost 5 bases and 6 bases, in that order; junction bases with no gene match: 7. CDR1 is SGHVS and CDR2 is FQNEAQ in the germline V gene. The CDR3 extends over 15 amino acids.

This clonotype appeared once. This sequence joins TRBV29-1 and TRBJ1-4; the D gene is possibly TRBD1 (5 bases). CDR3 length: 12 amino acids. V lost 7 bases to trimming and J lost 4 bases, with 10 bases between them. Germline assignment: CDR1 SQVTM and CDR2 ANQGSEA. This CDR3 reads CSAGRINEKLFF. The CDR3 nucleotides read TGCAGCGCGGGACGGATTAATGAAAAACTGTTTTTT. The full variable domain, rest sourced from reference TRBV29-1 and TRBJ1-4, is SAVISQKPSRDICQRGTSLTIQCQVDSQVTMMFWYRQQPGQSLTLIATANQGSEATYESGFVIDKFPISRPNLTFSTLTVSNMSPEDSSIYLCSAGRINEKLFFGSGTQLSVL.

This sequence joins TRBV12-3 or TRBV12-4 and TRBJ2-5; TRBD1 aligns across 11 bases. Losses at the gene ends were 6 bases for V and 10 bases for J; bases not matched to a gene: 4. The CDR3 is 12 amino acids. In DNA, the CDR3 is TGTGCCAGCAGCCCAGGGACAGGGGGCCAGTACTTC. Its protein is CASSPGTGGQYF.

To note about this clonotype: The junction departs from the called germline gene at one end, perhaps through a read error. The chain joins TRBV2 to TRBJ2-2; 10 bases fit TRBD2. Germline V lookup: CDR1 SNHLY, CDR2 FYNNEI. This CDR3 comprises 15 residues. CDR3 DNA: TGTGCCAGCAATGAGAGCGGGAGGGCCAACGGGGAGCTGTTCTTT. It encodes CASNESGRANGELFF.

The table lists this clonotype with a few counts. J is TRBJ2-2 and V is TRBV10-3; 13 bases align to TRBD2. V trimming: 10 bases; J trimming: 6 bases; junction bases outside the gene matches: 5. Germline values: CDR1 ENHRY, CDR2 SYGVKD. The CDR3 spans 14 residues. CDR3 protein: CATGLAGVAGELFF. For the CDR3, the DNA is TGTGCCACAGGACTAGCGGGAGTCGCCGGGGAGCTGTTTTTT.

This clonotype has a handful of counts. The chain joins TRBV25-1 to TRBJ1-3; D perhaps matches TRBD1 (5 bases). CDR1 is MGHDK and CDR2 is SYGVNS in the germline V gene. Trimming shortened V by 5 bases and J by 0 bases, and 20 bases separated the two germline ends. The CDR3 has 18 amino acids. DNA for the CDR3: TGTGCCAGCAGTTTACTGTCCGTGACAGCCATCTCTGGAAACACCATATATTTT. Amino acid sequence: CASSLLSVTAISGNTIYF.

The chain couples TRBV5-4 to TRBJ1-5; D not resolved. Germline V CDR1 and CDR2: SGHNT, YYREEE (reference sequence). The CDR3 spans 13 residues. V was cut by 0 bases and J by 2 bases, with 3 bases left in between. This CDR3 reads CASSLAGNQPQHF. CDR3 coding DNA: TGTGCCAGCAGCTTGGCGGGCAATCAGCCCCAGCATTTT.

This clonotype was counted many times. The V gene is TRBV19, the J gene TRBJ2-7, with TRBD1 matching over 8 bases. The CDR3 covers 14 residues. V dropped 9 bases and J dropped 0; count of bases not matched to a gene: 7. CDR1 is LNHDA and CDR2 is SQIVND in the germline V gene (reference sequence). The CDR3 nucleotides are TGTGCCAGCTCCCCGGGACAGGTCTCCTACGAGCAGTACTTC. Encoded protein: CASSPGQVSYEQYF.

This sequence joins TRBV7-9 and TRBJ2-5; D gene uncertain. The germline V and J ends were trimmed by 1 base and 5 bases, with 17 bases remaining between them. This CDR3 has 16 amino acids. The germline V gene encodes CDR1 SEHNR and CDR2 FQNEAQ (reference sequence). The CDR3 reads CASSLGIVGSQETQYF. As DNA, the CDR3 is TGTGCCAGCAGCTTAGGTATCGTTGGCTCGCAGGAGACCCAGTACTTC.

This clonotype occurred many times. V and J are TRBV29-1 and TRBJ2-1; a weak D match, TRBD2 (7 bases). Trimming removed 6 bases at V and 5 bases at J, with 14 bases between. This CDR3 contains 13 residues. Germline V lookup: CDR1 SQVTM, CDR2 ANQGSEA. The CDR3 DNA is TGCAGCGTAGGGGGGGGGGGTAACAATGAGCAGTTCTTC. This codes for CSVGGGGNNEQFF.

Notes on this clonotype: Compared with germline, one end of the junction differs, possibly owing to a read error. V and J are TRBV5-1 and TRBJ2-3; 7 nucleotides match TRBD2. Germline assignment: CDR1 SGHRS and CDR2 YFSETQ. This CDR3 contains 15 residues. This CDR3 is CASSLRGNTPDTQCF. DNA for the CDR3: TGCGCCAGCAGCCTGCGGGGGAATACTCCTGATACGCAGTGTTTT.

This clonotype was counted only a few times. The rearrangement joins TRBV29-1 to TRBJ2-5; 14 nucleotides align to TRBD2. Losses at the gene ends were 4 bases for V and 9 bases for J; bases not matched to a gene: 4. CDR1 is SQVTM and CDR2 is ANQGSEA in the germline V gene. The length of the CDR3 is 13 residues. The CDR3 DNA sequence: TGCAGCGTTGGGGGACTAGCGGGAGTGTCCCAGTACTTC. Its translation: CSVGGLAGVSQYF.

This clonotype appeared once. This sequence joins TRBV20-1 and TRBJ2-5; 8 nucleotides align to TRBD2. Per the germline V gene, CDR1 is DFQATT and CDR2 is SNEGSKA (reference sequence). The CDR3 runs 16 residues. V trimming: 4 bases; J trimming: 7 bases; junction bases outside the gene matches: 17. CDR3 residues: CSATGTSHPPEGTQYF. CDR3 DNA: TGCAGTGCTACCGGGACTAGTCATCCCCCCGAAGGGACCCAGTACTTC.

The V gene is TRBV29-1, the J gene TRBJ2-7, with D tentatively TRBD1 (9 bases). This CDR3 comprises 17 residues. V lost 6 bases to trimming and J lost 4 bases, with 28 bases between them. The germline gives CDR1 SQVTM, CDR2 ANQGSEA. Here the CDR3 reads CSVSGGEPGQGSYEQYF. The CDR3 DNA is TGCAGCGTCTCCGGGGGGGAACCGGGACAGGGTTCATACGAGCAGTACTTC.

The chain uses TRBV20-1 and TRBJ1-1, with D hard to call. This CDR3 comprises 13 residues. The V gene's germline CDR1 is DFQATT and CDR2 SNEGSKA (reference sequence). Trimming left V 2 bases short and J 5 bases short, with 12 bases between. CDR3 in amino acids: CSARISGRTEAFF. CDR3 sequence (DNA): TGCAGTGCTAGAATAAGCGGCAGGACTGAAGCTTTCTTT.